The rows below give T cell receptor beta chains drawn from one sample of a study of T-cell memory formation after mild COVID-19. TCRdb re-called the 5' RACE reads through MiXCR, storing one row per CDR3 protein. Among approximately 430,000 distinct CDR3 sequences listed, less than 25% were seen once. What was sequenced was PBMCs or a T cell subset sorted from them (not recorded which). All receptors come from an adult woman who had mild COVID-19 (a few samples of this study predate the infection). Cell type and time point are not known. CDR3s include the opening cysteine and the closing phenylalanine or tryptophan. D genes are given only for firm matches. Clone size is given for some rows only: seen once, a few or many times, or a class if the clone is expanded.

J gene	D gene	clone size	V gene	CDR3 protein	CDR3 DNA
TRBJ2-7	NA	few	TRBV5-1	CASRLSNTGSHEQYF	TGCGCCAGCAGACTCTCCAATACAGGGAGTCACGAGCAGTACTTC
TRBJ1-1	NA	few	TRBV27	CASSYQASGNTEAFF	TGTGCCAGCAGTTACCAGGCGTCCGGGAACACTGAAGCTTTCTTT
TRBJ2-1	TRBD1	few	TRBV2	CASSGDRATPTKGEQFF	TGTGCCAGCAGTGGGGACAGGGCGACTCCTACAAAGGGGGAGCAGTTCTTC
TRBJ2-7	NA	NA	TRBV7-6	CASREGQCYEQYF	TGTGCCAGCAGGGAGGGACAGTGCTACGAGCAGTACTTC
TRBJ2-2	TRBD2	NA	TRBV24-1	CATSDGLAGWTGELFF	TGTGCCACCAGTGACGGACTAGCGGGATGGACCGGGGAGCTGTTTTTT
TRBJ2-3	TRBD2	many	TRBV7-9	CASSHQGAGTSGGPSTDTQYF	TGTGCCAGCAGCCATCAAGGAGCTGGGACTAGCGGGGGACCTAGCACAGATACGCAGTATTTT
TRBJ1-1	NA	NA	TRBV29-1	CSVEDTGVSTEAFF	TGCAGCGTTGAAGATACGGGGGTTTCCACTGAAGCTTTCTTT
TRBJ2-3	NA	once	TRBV12-3/TRBV12-4	CASSLWGAPSTDTQYF	TGTGCCAGCAGTTTGTGGGGTGCCCCTAGCACAGATACGCAGTATTTT
TRBJ2-3	TRBD2	few	TRBV3-1	CASSHSSGVTSTDTQYF	TGTGCCAGCAGCCATTCTAGCGGAGTTACTAGCACAGATACGCAGTATTTT
TRBJ2-5	NA	NA	TRBV5-1	CASSLRGGSFETQYF	TGCGCCAGCAGCTTGAGGGGGGGCAGTTTTGAGACCCAGTACTTC
TRBJ1-2	TRBD1	once	TRBV7-2	CASSSEGDRWIVNYGYTF	TGTGCCAGCAGCTCCGAGGGGGACAGGTGGATTGTAAACTATGGCTACACCTTC
TRBJ2-1	TRBD2	NA	TRBV4-1	CASSQVGLAGASNEQFF	TGCGCCAGCAGCCAAGTGGGACTAGCGGGGGCTTCCAATGAGCAGTTCTTC
TRBJ2-1	NA	many	TRBV6-6	CASSPRGGSSYNEQFF	TGTGCCAGCAGCCCGAGAGGGGGGAGCTCCTACAATGAGCAGTTCTTC
TRBJ1-3	NA	NA	TRBV12-3/TRBV12-4	CASTWGTGGGNTIYF	TGTGCCAGCACCTGGGGGACGGGGGGAGGAAACACCATATATTTT
TRBJ2-3	NA	few	TRBV9	CASSVATWGLTDTQYF	TGTGCCAGCAGCGTAGCTACGTGGGGGCTCACAGATACGCAGTATTTT
TRBJ2-3	TRBD1	few	TRBV7-8	CASIPRTGGDTQYF	TGTGCCAGCATCCCCCGGACAGGGGGAGATACGCAGTATTTT
TRBJ1-1	TRBD1	NA	TRBV6-5	CASSYRTGGMNTEAFF	TGTGCCAGCAGTTACAGAACAGGGGGTATGAACACTGAAGCTTTCTTT
TRBJ2-7	TRBD1	NA	TRBV9	CASSVVGDSAYEQYF	TGTGCCAGCAGCGTAGTGGGGGACAGCGCGTACGAGCAGTACTTC
TRBJ1-1	NA	few	TRBV7-9	CASSPLSENTEAFF	TGTGCCAGCAGCCCTCTCTCGGAGAACACTGAAGCTTTCTTT
TRBJ1-1	NA	few	TRBV4-3	CASSRDPMNTEAFF	TGCGCCAGCAGCCGGGACCCGATGAACACTGAAGCTTTCTTT
TRBJ2-3	NA	NA	TRBV7-2	CASSLAPLGSGTDTQYF	TGTGCCAGCAGCTTAGCCCCCTTGGGGAGCGGCACAGATACGCAGTATTTT
TRBJ2-3	NA	NA	TRBV4-1	CASSQLVGRTDTQYF	TGCGCCAGCAGCCAATTGGTGGGTAGGACAGATACGCAGTATTTT
TRBJ1-2	NA	NA	TRBV12-5	CASGLAGVSGYGYTF	TGTGCTAGTGGTTTGGCAGGGGTTTCGGGCTATGGCTACACCTTC
TRBJ2-2	TRBD1	many	TRBV5-5	CASSNGQGPGELFF	TGTGCCAGCAGCAACGGACAGGGGCCCGGGGAGCTGTTTTTT
TRBJ2-7	NA	few	TRBV6-5	CASRTGSEQYF	TGTGCCAGCAGAACAGGGTCCGAGCAGTACTTC
TRBJ2-1	TRBD1	once	TRBV2	CASRAGQGYYNEQFF	TGTGCCAGCAGGGCCGGACAGGGCTACTACAATGAGCAGTTCTTC
TRBJ2-5	NA	NA	TRBV5-1	CASSLKGVGETQYF	TGCGCCAGCAGCTTGAAAGGGGTGGGCGAGACCCAGTACTTC
TRBJ1-5	NA	few	TRBV12-3/TRBV12-4	CASVRGRFNQPQHF	TGTGCCAGCGTTCGGGGCAGGTTCAATCAGCCCCAGCATTTT
TRBJ1-6	NA	NA	TRBV6-5	CASSYEGFRSPLHF	TGTGCCAGCAGTTACGAAGGGTTTCGTTCACCCCTCCACTTT
TRBJ2-1	NA	NA	TRBV9	CASSVVSGGNEQFF	TGTGCCAGCAGCGTAGTATCGGGCGGCAATGAGCAGTTCTTC
TRBJ2-7	TRBD1	NA	TRBV7-2	CASSSETGRGYEQYF	TGTGCCAGCAGCTCCGAGACAGGGAGAGGCTACGAGCAGTACTTC
TRBJ2-7	NA	few	TRBV7-6	CASSLMGSREQYF	TGTGCCAGCAGCTTAATGGGTAGCCGCGAGCAGTACTTC
TRBJ1-2	TRBD1	NA	TRBV29-1	CSATGTGNYGYTF	TGCAGCGCTACCGGGACAGGGAACTATGGCTACACCTTC
TRBJ2-5	NA	NA	TRBV5-1	CASRRQTKETQYF	TGCGCCAGCAGGAGACAGACTAAAGAGACCCAGTACTTC
TRBJ1-1	NA	NA	TRBV3-1	CASNARMNTEAFF	TGTGCCAGCAACGCGAGGATGAACACTGAAGCTTTCTTT
TRBJ2-6	NA	NA	TRBV6-5	CASSYEPLGTSGANVLTF	TGTGCCAGCAGTTACGAGCCCCTGGGGACCTCTGGGGCCAACGTCCTGACTTTC
TRBJ2-7	TRBD1	many	TRBV28	CASIGTGTTGEQYF	TGTGCCAGCATCGGGACAGGGACAACGGGGGAGCAGTACTTC
TRBJ2-1	TRBD2	few	TRBV11-3	CASSLELARDNEQFF	TGTGCCAGCAGCTTAGAACTAGCGAGAGACAATGAGCAGTTCTTC
TRBJ2-1	TRBD2	many	TRBV7-6	CASSSGREPYNEQFF	TGTGCCAGCAGCTCGGGGAGGGAACCCTACAATGAGCAGTTCTTC
TRBJ1-5	NA	NA	TRBV5-6	CASSLVSRAYTLHQPQHF	TGTGCCAGCAGCTTGGTTTCCAGGGCGTATACCCTTCATCAGCCCCAGCATTTT
TRBJ1-2	NA	few	TRBV29-1	CSAGGTNTNYGYTF	TGCAGCGCCGGGGGGACAAATACTAACTATGGCTACACCTTC